The 10 T cell receptor beta chains below were found in one sample sequenced in a study of blood T cell repertoires in COVID-19. The assay was immunoSEQ multiplex PCR, and TCRdb's table has in-frame clones only and misses some. In the table there are more than 200,000 clones, roughly 84% of which are singletons. The sample was peripheral blood. The receptors were gathered from a woman of 80 years or more with COVID-19, enrolled during active disease.

This clone appeared a few times. V and J are TRBV28 and TRBJ2-5; 8 bases fit TRBD1. J was trimmed by 4 bases and V by 2 bases; bases with no gene match: 0. CDR1 and CDR2 from the germline V gene are MDHEN and SYDVKM. CDR3 length: 13 residues. The CDR3 DNA sequence: TGTGCCAGCAGTTTACAGGGGGCAGAGACCCAGTACTTC. The encoded protein is CASSLQGAETQYF.

This clone appeared once. The V call is TRBV2, the J call TRBJ2-1; no clear D gene. This CDR3 comprises 14 residues. V was shortened by 4 bases and J by 0 bases, with 7 bases between the two germline ends. Germline V lookup: CDR1 SNHLY, CDR2 FYNNEI. The CDR3 coding sequence is TGTGCCAGCAGTGGCGATAGCTCCTACAATGAGCAGTTCTTC. Its translation: CASSGDSSYNEQFF.

V is TRBV19 and J is TRBJ1-2; TRBD1 matches 7 bases. The trim removed 3 bases at V and 0 bases at J, leaving 4 bases unmatched. CDR3 length: 15 amino acids. The germline CDR1 and CDR2 sequences are LNHDA and SQIVND (reference sequence). The CDR3: CASSIDRASNYGYTF. The DNA of the CDR3 is TGTGCCAGTAGTATCGACAGGGCCTCTAACTATGGCTACACCTTC.

This clone was observed a single time. V usage is TRBV6-5 and J usage is TRBJ1-1, with D maybe TRBD1 (6 bases). V lost 5 bases and J 1 base, leaving 11 bases between the germline ends. Germline CDR1 reads MNHEY; CDR2 reads SVGAGI. The CDR3 extends over 14 amino acids. The CDR3, as DNA: TGTGCCAGCAGTCAGACAGGTCAGAACACTGAAGCTTTCTTT. Protein sequence: CASSQTGQNTEAFF.

A single count supports this clone. The chain joins TRBV5-5 to TRBJ1-6, with 11 bases identical to TRBD1. V lost 4 bases to trimming and J lost 5 bases; unmatched junction nucleotides: 2. Per germline, CDR1 SGHKS and CDR2 YYEKEE (reference sequence). CDR3 length: 15 amino acids. The CDR3 is CASSAGQGDNSPLHF. The CDR3 DNA follows: TGTGCCAGCAGCGCGGGACAGGGGGATAATTCACCCCTCCACTTT.

A few counts support this clone. This chain links TRBV7-2 with TRBJ1-5; TRBD1 aligns across 8 bases. This CDR3 is 16 amino acids long. J lost 0 bases, V lost 4 bases, and 5 bases had no gene match. Germline CDR1 is SGHTA and CDR2 is FQGNSA. CDR3 nucleotides: TGTGCCAGCAGCTCCTTGGGGACAGGTAGCAATCAGCCCCAGCATTTT. Amino acids: CASSSLGTGSNQPQHF.

This sequence joins TRBV28 and TRBJ1-2, with no clear D. The CDR3 is 13 residues long. Germline assignment: CDR1 MDHEN and CDR2 SYDVKM. Trimming left V 1 base short and J 2 bases short, with 5 bases between. The CDR3 DNA reads TGTGCCAGCAGTTTATCCATCAACTATGGCTACACCTTC. This gives the protein CASSLSINYGYTF.

The rearrangement uses TRBV3-1 (or the pseudogene TRBV3-2) and TRBJ2-1; D not resolved. Trimming pared 0 bases from V and 13 bases from J, leaving 7 bases between. The CDR3 consists of 11 residues. Germline V CDR1 and CDR2: LGHDT, YNNKEL (reference sequence). The CDR3 coding sequence is TGTGCCAGCAGCCAAGACCGAGAACAGTTCTTC. This translates into CASSQDREQFF.

About this clone: The identical CDR3 is also encoded by other nucleotide sequences in the sample. This chain uses TRBV18 with TRBJ1-1; D is unclear. There are 14 residues in the CDR3. Germline V gene sequence: CDR1 KGHSH, CDR2 LQKENI. V was cut by 0 bases and J by 1 base, with 6 bases left in between. CDR3 sequence: CASSPPAGNTEAFF. The CDR3 nucleotides read TGTGCCAGCTCACCACCGGCTGGGAACACTGAAGCTTTCTTT.

In DNA, the CDR3 is TGTGCCAGCAGCACGCGGACAGGGGGCACAGATACGCAGTATTTT. It encodes CASSTRTGGTDTQYF. The chain has TRBV9 and TRBJ2-3, with 9 bases aligning to TRBD1. V shed 4 bases, J shed 1 base, and the junction held 4 bases outside the gene matches. Per the germline V gene, CDR1 is SGDLS and CDR2 is YYNGEE. The CDR3 has 15 residues.